These T cell receptor beta chains were read from a single sample in a study of T cell responses to AZD1222 COVID-19 vaccine. Data came from immunoSEQ multiplex PCR; TCRdb stores just in-frame clones and leaves some out. The sample has 210,000 or so clones, about 92% seen once. Sequencing used peripheral blood, obtained on day 0 of MenACWY control vaccination. These receptors all come from an adult in good health. Each CDR3 is given with its conserved first and last residue. A D gene is named only where the DNA matches it firmly. Clone size is given for some rows only: seen once, a few or many times, or a class if the clone is expanded.

J | size | D | V | CDR3 | DNA
TRBJ2-1 | NA | NA | TRBV5-1 | CASTRPGLNEQFF | TGCGCCAGCACCCGACCCGGACTCAATGAGCAGTTCTTC
TRBJ1-4 | NA | NA | TRBV7-2 | CASSLRRNEKLFF | TGTGCCAGCAGCTTACGGAGGAATGAAAAACTGTTTTTT
TRBJ1-2 | NA | NA | TRBV3-1/TRBV3-2 | CASSHLDRTNYGYTF | TGTGCCAGCAGCCACTTGGACAGAACGAACTATGGCTACACCTTC
TRBJ1-2 | NA | TRBD1 | TRBV3-1/TRBV3-2 | CASSQAPRGGYTF | TGTGCCAGCAGCCAAGCGCCCAGGGGGGGCTACACCTTC
TRBJ1-4 | few | TRBD1 | TRBV3-1/TRBV3-2 | CASSLQTGLSRKLFF | TGTGCCAGCAGCCTCCAGACAGGGCTCTCGCGAAAACTGTTTTTT
TRBJ1-2 | once | NA | TRBV18 | CASSPAGAVRYGYTF | TGTGCCAGCTCACCGGCAGGGGCTGTGAGGTATGGCTACACCTTC
TRBJ2-1 | once | NA | TRBV4-2 | CASSQERGRGQFF | TGTGCCAGCAGCCAAGAGAGGGGTAGGGGGCAGTTCTTC
TRBJ2-3 | NA | NA | TRBV12-3/TRBV12-4 | CASSLMTDTQYF | TGTGCCAGCAGTTTAATGACAGATACGCAGTATTTT
TRBJ1-6 | NA | TRBD1 | TRBV5-5 | CASSSRQGNNSPLHF | TGTGCCAGCAGCAGCAGACAGGGAAATAATTCACCCCTCCACTTT
TRBJ1-3 | NA | NA | TRBV6-2/TRBV6-3 | CASSYSSRRNSGNTIYF | TGTGCCAGCAGTTACTCGTCGAGGAGAAACTCTGGAAACACCATATATTTT
TRBJ1-5 | NA | TRBD1 | TRBV30 | CAWSYRTGYSNQPQHF | TGTGCCTGGAGTTATAGGACAGGGTATAGCAATCAGCCCCAGCATTTT
TRBJ1-5 | NA | NA | TRBV5-5 | CASSLALGRTKSYSNQPQHF | TGTGCCAGCAGCTTGGCCTTGGGACGGACGAAAAGTTATAGCAATCAGCCCCAGCATTTT
TRBJ1-1 | NA | TRBD1 | TRBV3-1/TRBV3-2 | CASSPGDREGAGAFF | TGTGCCAGCAGCCCAGGGGACAGGGAGGGGGCGGGTGCTTTCTTT
TRBJ2-3 | NA | NA | TRBV6-1 | CASSDTGWSTDTQYF | TGTGCCAGCAGTGATACAGGGTGGAGCACAGATACGCAGTATTTT
TRBJ1-6 | NA | NA | TRBV18 | CASSPRLVRSPLHF | TGTGCCAGCTCACCTCGTTTAGTAAGATCACCCCTCCACTTT
TRBJ1-1 | NA | NA | TRBV18 | CASSPRVAGNTEAFF | TGTGCCAGCTCACCACGGGTGGCAGGGAACACTGAAGCTTTCTTT
TRBJ2-7 | once | NA | TRBV7-2 | CASSLGGRSYEQYF | TGTGCCAGCAGCTTAGGGGGGCGATCCTACGAGCAGTACTTC
TRBJ1-1 | NA | NA | TRBV5-1 | CASSPGQTNTEAFF | TGCGCCAGCAGCCCGGGGCAGACGAACACTGAAGCTTTCTTT
TRBJ1-1 | NA | TRBD1 | TRBV7-2 | CASSFPGQGTEAFF | TGTGCCAGCAGCTTCCCCGGACAGGGCACTGAAGCTTTCTTT
TRBJ1-5 | NA | NA | TRBV12-3/TRBV12-4 | CASSRTGNQPQHF | TGTGCCAGCAGTCGGACGGGAAATCAGCCCCAGCATTTT
TRBJ1-1 | NA | NA | TRBV6-1 | CASSEVRDTEAFF | TGTGCCAGCAGTGAAGTGAGGGACACTGAAGCTTTCTTT
TRBJ1-3 | NA | NA | TRBV18 | CASSPSGDSGNTIYF | TGTGCCAGCTCACCGTCGGGCGACTCTGGAAACACCATATATTTT
TRBJ1-2 | NA | NA | TRBV27 | CASSPRGGGLLDYGYTF | TGTGCCAGCAGTCCTCGGGGAGGGGGGTTGCTAGACTATGGCTACACCTTC
TRBJ2-1 | NA | NA | TRBV30 | CAWSWGQSEQFF | TGTGCCTGGAGTTGGGGGCAGAGTGAGCAGTTCTTC
TRBJ1-3 | NA | TRBD1 | TRBV7-2 | CASSLASRGQGIWGNTIYF | TGTGCCAGCAGCTTAGCGAGTAGGGGACAGGGGATATGGGGAAACACCATATATTTT